This T cell receptor beta chain derives from a study of monozygotic twins with inflammatory bowel disease. The CDR3 length is 18 residues. Germline CDR1 reads SGHVS; CDR2 reads FQNEAQ. TCRdb reanalyzed the 5' RACE reads and collapses them to one entry per CDR3 protein, without DNA. The sample's table shows some 210,000 distinct CDR3 sequences. The chain joins TRBV7-8 to TRBJ2-3; TCRdb outputs TRBD1, but without DNA this stays unchecked. The sequenced sample consisted of blood. The TCR was taken from a human donor with ulcerative colitis or Crohn's disease, or a healthy co-twin of an affected twin (not recorded which). CDR3 sequence reads: CASSLRKPTGRPTDTQYF.